The clone carrying this T cell receptor (beta chain) was counted a single time. Primers: 60 Vbeta forward and 13 Jbeta reverse. TCRdb's table, derived via immunoSEQ multiplex PCR, lists solely in-frame clones and lacks some. The sample includes about 180,000 clones, 70% to 90% of them seen just once. This sample stems from a study of cytomegalovirus exposure and HLA in healthy donors. Study at large: Roughly 80% of some 390 genotyped donors fell in the Caucasian-associated ancestry cluster.

CDR1 is SGHRS, CDR2 YFSETQ, per germline. This CDR3 is 17 amino acids long. J was trimmed by 2 bases and V by 5 bases; bases with no gene match: 14. J is TRBJ2-5 and V is TRBV5-1; 8 bases match TRBD2. The TCR comes from a woman aged 30 to 39 in good health and CMV-seronegative. The sample was PBMCs. The CDR3 loop reads CASRNGRASLSQETQYF. The CDR3 DNA reads as TGCGCCAGCAGGAACGGGAGGGCCTCCTTGAGTCAAGAGACCCAGTACTTC.